One sample yielded the 14 T cell receptor beta chains listed below, sequenced in a study of cytomegalovirus exposure and HLA in healthy donors. This PCR relied on a set of 60 Vbeta primers and 13 Jbeta primers. The assay was immunoSEQ multiplex PCR, and TCRdb's table has in-frame clones only and misses some. The sample includes 95,000 to 150,000 clones, roughly 80% of them seen just once. Sequencing was carried out using PBMCs. Receptors originate from a young man in good health and CMV-seropositive.

This chain connects TRBV5-1 to TRBJ1-1, with 12 positions matching TRBD1. J lost 5 bases, V lost 4 bases, and 9 bases had no gene match. CDR1 and CDR2 (germline): SGHRS, YFSETQ. CDR3 length: 16 residues. CDR3 sequence: CASSIGTGGRGTEAFF. The CDR3 DNA reads as TGCGCCAGCAGCATCGGGACAGGGGGCCGAGGGACTGAAGCTTTCTTT.

The CDR3 spells CASRTGLGWQYF. The CDR3 nucleotides read TGCGCCAGCCGAACAGGGCTGGGCTGGCAGTACTTC. V and J are TRBV10-2 and TRBJ2-7; a possible D gene is TRBD1 (6 bases). The CDR3 contains 12 residues. V lost 8 bases and J lost 9, with 17 bases in between. Germline-derived CDR1 and CDR2 are WSHSY and SAAADI.

In DNA form, the CDR3 reads TGTGCCAGCAGTAACCAGACAGGAGCCTCCTACAATGAGCAGTTCTTC. Its translation: CASSNQTGASYNEQFF. The chain joins TRBV6-4 to TRBJ2-1; a possible D gene is TRBD1 (6 bases). This CDR3 is 16 amino acids long. The germline V gene has CDR1 MRHNA and CDR2 SNTAGT. The V end was cut by 5 bases, the J end by 0 bases, with 14 bases between.

The chain has TRBV6-1 and TRBJ2-1; D is unresolved. Trimming stripped 2 bases from V and 8 bases from J, with 13 bases between. The CDR3 has 14 residues. The germline CDR1 and CDR2 sequences are MNHNS and SASEGT. The CDR3 DNA sequence: TGTGCCAGCAGTGAAAACGGGTTAATCGATGAGCAGTTCTTC. Translating gives CASSENGLIDEQFF.

The chain carries TRBV4-2 and TRBJ2-1; TRBD2 agrees at 9 bases. The J segment lost 0 bases and the V segment lost 3 bases, leaving 15 bases of the junction unmatched. Germline assignment: CDR1 LGHNA and CDR2 YNFKEQ. The CDR3 is 20 amino acids. The CDR3 sequence is CASSHDGTSSTHSSYNEQFF. Written as DNA, the CDR3 is TGTGCCAGCAGCCACGACGGGACTAGCTCCACTCACAGCTCCTACAATGAGCAGTTCTTC.

The V gene is TRBV12-5, the J gene TRBJ1-1; TRBD1 agrees at 9 bases. This CDR3 spans 16 amino acids. V lost 3 bases to trimming and J lost 5 bases; unmatched junction nucleotides: 10. Germline CDR1 is LGHNT and CDR2 is FRNRAP. In nucleotides, the CDR3 is TGTGCTAGTGGTTTAAGGGTACAGGGGGCGAATACTGAAGCTTTCTTT. Encoded protein: CASGLRVQGANTEAFF. The full variable domain, in which reference TRBV12-5 and TRBJ1-1 provide the parts outside the CDR3, is DARVTQTPRHKVTEMGQEVTMRCQPILGHNTVFWYRQTMMQGLELLAYFRNRAPLDDSGMPKDRFSAEMPDATLATLKIQPSEPRDSAVYFCASGLRVQGANTEAFFGQGTRLTVV.

The chain carries TRBV5-1 and TRBJ1-1; D possibly corresponds to TRBD1 (5 bases). The CDR3 contains 15 residues. CDR1 and CDR2 from the germline V gene are SGHRS and YFSETQ. With 4 bases removed from V and 1 base from J, the gap between germline ends came to 14 bases. The CDR3 is CASSRAGPQNTEAFF. As DNA, the CDR3 is TGCGCCAGCAGCCGCGCGGGGCCCCAGAACACTGAAGCTTTCTTT.

The rearrangement links TRBV4-1 to TRBJ2-2; the match to TRBD2 covers 7 bases. The CDR3 runs 15 residues. V was pared by 0 bases and J by 4 bases, with 2 bases of the junction left unmatched. Germline V gene lookup returns CDR1 MGHRA and CDR2 YSYEKL. The CDR3 DNA sequence: TGCGCCAGCAGCCAAGAGGGGAGGGCCACCGGGGAGCTGTTTTTT. Protein sequence: CASSQEGRATGELFF.

The chain carries TRBV27 and TRBJ1-1, with D perhaps matching TRBD1 (6 bases). V lost 5 bases, J lost 0 bases, and 16 bases lay in between. CDR3 length: 16 residues. Looked up from germline, CDR1 is MNHEY and CDR2 is SMNVEV (reference sequence). This CDR3 is CASSTGQITMNTEAFF. Written as DNA, the CDR3 is TGTGCCAGCAGTACCGGACAGATTACTATGAACACTGAAGCTTTCTTT.

The chain has TRBV29-1 and TRBJ1-2; possibly TRBD1 for D (6 bases). The length of the CDR3 is 14 residues. V lost 5 bases and J 4 bases, leaving 17 bases between the germline ends. Germline CDR1 SQVTM, CDR2 ANQGSEA. The CDR3 sequence: CSVTTPGQGYGYTF. CDR3 bases: TGCAGCGTTACCACACCGGGACAAGGCTATGGCTACACCTTC.

J is TRBJ2-5 and V is TRBV6-5, with 8 bases lining up with TRBD2. The length of the CDR3 is 15 residues. V was clipped by 0 bases and J by 5 bases; unmatched bases: 5. Germline V gene lookup returns CDR1 MNHEY and CDR2 SVGAGI. This CDR3 is CASSYSRLARETQYF. DNA for the CDR3: TGTGCCAGCAGTTACTCGAGACTAGCGCGGGAGACCCAGTACTTC.

V is TRBV10-3 and J is TRBJ2-3; 11 bases fit TRBD1. V lost 0 bases, J lost 5 bases, and 4 bases stayed unmatched. This CDR3 spans 16 amino acids. The germline V gene encodes CDR1 ENHRY and CDR2 SYGVKD. The CDR3 nucleotides read TGTGCCATCAGTGAGTCGGACAGGGGGCCCGTAGATACGCAGTATTTT. Translating it yields CAISESDRGPVDTQYF.

The rearrangement uses TRBV1 and TRBJ2-1; TRBD2, the D gene given by the table, was not confirmed from the DNA. TRBV1 is a documented pseudogene. CDR3 length: 18 amino acids. This chain's CDR3 is CTSSQEGTSGGKGNEQFF. CDR3 bases: TGCACCAGCAGCCAAGAGGGTACTAGCGGGGGGAAGGGGAATGAGCAGTTCTTC.

The chain combines TRBV5-1 with TRBJ2-5, with a tentative D call TRBD1 (6 bases). Germline CDR1 SGHRS, CDR2 YFSETQ. Trimming shortened V by 7 bases and J by 0 bases, and 19 bases separated the two germline ends. The CDR3 extends over 16 amino acids. This CDR3 is CASRSLETGYQETQYF. In nucleotides, the CDR3 is TGCGCCAGCCGCTCTCTGGAGACAGGATACCAAGAGACCCAGTACTTC. Full variable domain (remainder filled in from reference TRBV5-1 and TRBJ2-5): KAGVTQTPRYLIKTRGQQVTLSCSPISGHRSVSWYQQTPGQGLQFLFEYFSETQRNKGNFPGRFSGRQFSNSRSEMNVSTLELGDSALYLCASRSLETGYQETQYFGPGTRLLVL.